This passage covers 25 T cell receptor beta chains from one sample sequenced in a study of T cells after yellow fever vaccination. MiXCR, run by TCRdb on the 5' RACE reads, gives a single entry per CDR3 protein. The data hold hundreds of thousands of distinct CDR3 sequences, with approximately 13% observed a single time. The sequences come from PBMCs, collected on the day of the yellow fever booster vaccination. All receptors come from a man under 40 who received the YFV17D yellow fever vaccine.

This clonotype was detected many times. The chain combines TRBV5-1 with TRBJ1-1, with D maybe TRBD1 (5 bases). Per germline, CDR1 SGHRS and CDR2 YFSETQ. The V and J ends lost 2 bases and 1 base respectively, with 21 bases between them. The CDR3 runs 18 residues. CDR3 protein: CASSFEMGQGGGNTEAFF. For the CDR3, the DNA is TGCGCCAGCAGCTTTGAAATGGGGCAGGGCGGAGGGAACACTGAAGCTTTCTTT.

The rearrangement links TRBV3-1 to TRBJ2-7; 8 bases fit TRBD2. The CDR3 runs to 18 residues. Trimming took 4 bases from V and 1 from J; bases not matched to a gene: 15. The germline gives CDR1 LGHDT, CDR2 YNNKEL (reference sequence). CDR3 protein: CASSPSLYVAGISYEQYF. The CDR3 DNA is TGTGCCAGCAGCCCCTCTCTCTATGTAGCGGGAATTTCCTACGAGCAGTACTTC.

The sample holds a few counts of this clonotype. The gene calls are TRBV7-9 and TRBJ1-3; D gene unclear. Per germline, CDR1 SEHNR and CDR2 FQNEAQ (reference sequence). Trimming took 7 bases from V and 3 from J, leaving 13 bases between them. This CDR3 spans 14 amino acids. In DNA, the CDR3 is TGTGCCAGCACCCCGTCGGGTGGTGGAAACACCATATATTTT. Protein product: CASTPSGGGNTIYF. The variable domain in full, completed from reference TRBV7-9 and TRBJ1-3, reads DTGVSQNPRHKITKRGQNVTFRCDPISEHNRLYWYRQTLGQGPEFLTYFQNEAQLEKSRLLSDRFSAERPKGSFSTLEIQRTEQGDSAMYLCASTPSGGGNTIYFGEGSWLTVV.

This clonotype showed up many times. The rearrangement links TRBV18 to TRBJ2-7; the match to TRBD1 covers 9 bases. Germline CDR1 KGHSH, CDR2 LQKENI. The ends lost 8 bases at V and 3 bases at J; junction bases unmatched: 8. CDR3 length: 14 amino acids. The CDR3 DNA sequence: TGTGCCAGCAGCCCGGGACAGGGCGTCTACGAGCAGTACTTC. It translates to CASSPGQGVYEQYF.

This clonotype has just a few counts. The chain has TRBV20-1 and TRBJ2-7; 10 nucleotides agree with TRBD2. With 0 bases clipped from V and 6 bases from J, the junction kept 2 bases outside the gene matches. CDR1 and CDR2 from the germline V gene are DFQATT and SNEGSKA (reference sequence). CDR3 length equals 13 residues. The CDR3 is CSAREASGSEQYF. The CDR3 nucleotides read TGCAGTGCTAGAGAGGCTAGCGGGAGCGAGCAGTACTTC.

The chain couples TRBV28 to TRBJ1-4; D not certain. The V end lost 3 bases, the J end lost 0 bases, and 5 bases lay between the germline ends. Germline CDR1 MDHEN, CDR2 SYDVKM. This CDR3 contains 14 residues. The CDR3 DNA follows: TGTGCCAGCAGTTTGTGGACAACTAATGAAAAACTGTTTTTT. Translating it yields CASSLWTTNEKLFF.

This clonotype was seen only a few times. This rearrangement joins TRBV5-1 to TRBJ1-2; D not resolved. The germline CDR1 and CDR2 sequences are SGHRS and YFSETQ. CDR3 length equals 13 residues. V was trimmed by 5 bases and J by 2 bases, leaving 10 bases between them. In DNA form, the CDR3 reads TGCGCCAGCAGGGCCAATGGCAACTATGGCTACACCTTC. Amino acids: CASRANGNYGYTF.

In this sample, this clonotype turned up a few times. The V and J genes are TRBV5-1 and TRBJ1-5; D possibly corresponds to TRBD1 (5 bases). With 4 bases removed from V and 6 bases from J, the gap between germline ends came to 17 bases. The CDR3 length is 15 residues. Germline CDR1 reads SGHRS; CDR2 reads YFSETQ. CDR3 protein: CASSPGGGMGQPQHF. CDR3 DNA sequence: TGCGCCAGCAGCCCAGGCGGGGGTATGGGTCAGCCCCAGCATTTT.

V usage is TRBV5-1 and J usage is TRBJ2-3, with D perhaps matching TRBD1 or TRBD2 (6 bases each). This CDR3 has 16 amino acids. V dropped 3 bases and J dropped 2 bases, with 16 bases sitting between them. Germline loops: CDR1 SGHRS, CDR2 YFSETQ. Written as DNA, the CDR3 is TGCGCCAGCAGCTCTTACCCGGGGGCCTTCACAGATACGCAGTATTTT. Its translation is CASSSYPGAFTDTQYF.

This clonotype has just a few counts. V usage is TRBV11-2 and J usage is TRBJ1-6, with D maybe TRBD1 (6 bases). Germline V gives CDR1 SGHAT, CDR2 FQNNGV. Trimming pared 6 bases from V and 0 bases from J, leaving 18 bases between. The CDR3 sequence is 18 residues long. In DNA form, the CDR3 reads TGTGCCAGCAGTTTATTAGGTCAGGGGAGCTCCTATAATTCACCCCTCCACTTT. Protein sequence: CASSLLGQGSSYNSPLHF.

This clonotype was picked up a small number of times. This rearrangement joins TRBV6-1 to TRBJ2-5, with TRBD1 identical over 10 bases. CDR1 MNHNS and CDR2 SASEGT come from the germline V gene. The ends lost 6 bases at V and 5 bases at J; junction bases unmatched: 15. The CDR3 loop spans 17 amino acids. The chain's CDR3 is CASRPIGRTGGLETQYF. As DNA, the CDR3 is TGTGCCAGCAGACCGATAGGACGGACAGGGGGGTTGGAGACCCAGTACTTC.

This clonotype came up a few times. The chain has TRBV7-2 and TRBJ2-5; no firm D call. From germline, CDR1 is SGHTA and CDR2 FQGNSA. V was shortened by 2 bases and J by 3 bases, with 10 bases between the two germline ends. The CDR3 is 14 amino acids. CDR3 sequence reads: CASSLNGQKETQYF. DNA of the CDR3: TGTGCCAGCAGCTTAAACGGGCAGAAAGAGACCCAGTACTTC.

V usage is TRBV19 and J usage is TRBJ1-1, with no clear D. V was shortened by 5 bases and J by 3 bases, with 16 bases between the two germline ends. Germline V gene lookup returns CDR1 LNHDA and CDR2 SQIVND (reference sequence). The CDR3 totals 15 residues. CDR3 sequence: CASSAPPKGYTEAFF. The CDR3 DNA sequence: TGTGCCAGTAGTGCCCCCCCGAAAGGCTACACTGAAGCTTTCTTT.

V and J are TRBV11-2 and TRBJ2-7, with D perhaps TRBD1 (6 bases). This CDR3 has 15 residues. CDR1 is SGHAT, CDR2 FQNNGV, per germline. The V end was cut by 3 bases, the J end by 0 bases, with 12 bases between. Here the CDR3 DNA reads TGTGCCAGCAGCTTCGCCTGGACAGACTCCTACGAGCAGTACTTC. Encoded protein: CASSFAWTDSYEQYF.

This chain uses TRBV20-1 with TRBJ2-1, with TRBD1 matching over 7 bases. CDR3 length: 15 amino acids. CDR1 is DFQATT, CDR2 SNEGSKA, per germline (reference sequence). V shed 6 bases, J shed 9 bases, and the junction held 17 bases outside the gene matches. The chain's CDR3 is CSATQSGTVPIEQFF. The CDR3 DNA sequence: TGCAGTGCAACCCAGTCGGGGACAGTCCCAATTGAGCAGTTCTTC.

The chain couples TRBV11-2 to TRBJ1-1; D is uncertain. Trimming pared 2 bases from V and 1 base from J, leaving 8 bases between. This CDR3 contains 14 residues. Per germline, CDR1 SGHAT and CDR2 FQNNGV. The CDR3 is CASSLSGRNTEAFF. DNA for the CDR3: TGTGCCAGCAGCTTATCCGGCCGGAACACTGAAGCTTTCTTT.

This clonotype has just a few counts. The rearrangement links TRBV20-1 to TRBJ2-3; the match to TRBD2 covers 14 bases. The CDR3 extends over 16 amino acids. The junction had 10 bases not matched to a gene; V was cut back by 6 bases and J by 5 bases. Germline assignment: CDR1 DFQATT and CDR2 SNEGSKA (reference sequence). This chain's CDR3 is CSARTSGGQGGDTQYF. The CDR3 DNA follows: TGCAGTGCAAGGACTAGCGGGGGGCAAGGGGGAGATACGCAGTATTTT.

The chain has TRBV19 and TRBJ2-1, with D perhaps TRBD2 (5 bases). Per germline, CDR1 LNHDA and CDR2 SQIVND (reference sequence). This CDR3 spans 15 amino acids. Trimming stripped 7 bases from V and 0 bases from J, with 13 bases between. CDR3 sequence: CASKDYRSSYNEQFF. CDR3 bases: TGTGCCAGTAAAGACTACCGCAGCTCCTACAATGAGCAGTTCTTC.

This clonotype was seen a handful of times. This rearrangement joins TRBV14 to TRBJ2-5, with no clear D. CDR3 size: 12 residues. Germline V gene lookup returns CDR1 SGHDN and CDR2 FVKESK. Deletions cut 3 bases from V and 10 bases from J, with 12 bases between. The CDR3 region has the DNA TGTGCCAGCAGCCACCGAACGATGGACCAGTACTTC. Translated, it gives CASSHRTMDQYF.

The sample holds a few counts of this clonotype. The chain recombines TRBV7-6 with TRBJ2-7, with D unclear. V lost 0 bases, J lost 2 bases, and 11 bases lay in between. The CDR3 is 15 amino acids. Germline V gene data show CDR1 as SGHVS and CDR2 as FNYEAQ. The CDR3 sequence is CASSLAEDRAYEQYF. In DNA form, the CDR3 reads TGTGCCAGCAGCTTAGCCGAGGATAGGGCCTACGAGCAGTACTTC.

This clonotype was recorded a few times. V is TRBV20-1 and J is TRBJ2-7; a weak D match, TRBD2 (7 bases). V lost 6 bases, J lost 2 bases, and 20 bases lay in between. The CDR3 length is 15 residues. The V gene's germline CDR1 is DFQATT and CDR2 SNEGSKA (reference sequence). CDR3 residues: CSARSRGGGPYEQYF. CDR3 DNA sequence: TGCAGTGCCCGATCGAGAGGCGGGGGCCCCTACGAGCAGTACTTC.

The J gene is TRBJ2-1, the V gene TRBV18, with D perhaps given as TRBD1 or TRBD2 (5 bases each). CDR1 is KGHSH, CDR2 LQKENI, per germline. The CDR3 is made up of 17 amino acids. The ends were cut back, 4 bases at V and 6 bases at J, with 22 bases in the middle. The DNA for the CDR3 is TGTGCCAGCTCACTAACTCCCGGGACGCCAAGGATCAATGAGCAGTTCTTC. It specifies CASSLTPGTPRINEQFF.

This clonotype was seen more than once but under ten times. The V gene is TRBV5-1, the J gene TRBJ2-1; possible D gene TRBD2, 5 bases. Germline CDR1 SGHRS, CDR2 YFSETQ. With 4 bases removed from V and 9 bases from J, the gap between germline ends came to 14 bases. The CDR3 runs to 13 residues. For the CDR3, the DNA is TGCGCCAGCAGCGACCAAGAGGGCATTGAGCAGTTCTTC. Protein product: CASSDQEGIEQFF.

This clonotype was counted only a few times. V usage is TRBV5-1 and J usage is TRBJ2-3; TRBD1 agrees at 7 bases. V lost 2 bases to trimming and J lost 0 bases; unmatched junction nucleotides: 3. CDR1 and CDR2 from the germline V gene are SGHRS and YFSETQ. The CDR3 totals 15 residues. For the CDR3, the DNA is TGCGCCAGCAGCTTTAGGACAGGCAGCACAGATACGCAGTATTTT. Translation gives CASSFRTGSTDTQYF.

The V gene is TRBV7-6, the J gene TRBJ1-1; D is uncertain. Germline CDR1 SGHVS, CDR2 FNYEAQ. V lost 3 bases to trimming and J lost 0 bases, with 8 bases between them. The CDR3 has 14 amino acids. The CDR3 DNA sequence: TGTGCCAGCAGCTTGGTCGAACTGAACACTGAAGCTTTCTTT. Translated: CASSLVELNTEAFF. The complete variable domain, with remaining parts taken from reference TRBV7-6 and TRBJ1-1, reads GAGVSQSPRYKVTKRGQDVALRCDPISGHVSLYWYRQALGQGPEFLTYFNYEAQQDKSGLPNDRFSAERPEGSISTLTIQRTEQRDSAMYRCASSLVELNTEAFFGQGTRLTVV.